This T cell receptor beta chain is drawn from a study of response to subunit inactivated influenza vaccine (dated by TCRdb to the late 2010s). Turning to the overall study: Deep quantitative T cell receptor repertoire profiling was used in the study to track responses to a trivalent subunit inactivated influenza vaccine.

Broader findings and caveats from the paper: The authors proposed that each seasonal influenza vaccination may bring in only a limited number of new T cells.

Trimmed from V: 1 base; trimmed from J: 6 bases; junction bases lacking a gene match: 10. From cysteine to phenylalanine, the CDR3 is 16 amino acids long. The only DNA kept is the CDR3, 48 bases in frame from the first base. Looking up the germline V gene yields CDR1 SGHRS and CDR2 YFSETQ. Turning to this clonotype: Its antigen specificity is not known. It has no much larger one-base neighbor in the sample; base qualities were not kept.

To prepare the library, RT-PCR was applied. The sequencer listed for this sample is Illumina HiSeq 2500. The raw public data were reprocessed by TCRdb itself: fastp quality trimming at Q25, MiXCR clonotype calling, in-frame beta chains only. Identical CDR3 proteins give one entry, which carries the most common genes and DNA. The sample contains roughly 620,000 distinct CDR3 sequences, 11% of them found a single time. The leading ten clones occupy roughly 11% of the sample. This sample was also put to use in a study of T cells expressing NK-cell markers. That second report states: 5'RACE template switching, by which a universal primer site and unique molecular identifiers were added, was used to make TCR beta cDNA libraries. TCR beta-chain repertoires were profiled in sorted CD3+CD56+NKG2C+, CD3+CD56+NKG2C- and CD3+CD56-NKG2C+ T-cell subsets from several donors. Among the eight sequenced donors, only one was HCMV-seronegative, while the other seven were HCMV-seropositive. To restrict sorting to alphabetaTCR-expressing T cells, an anti-gammadeltaTCR antibody was added in several experiments. In over 5 donors, the dominant CD3+CD56+NKG2C+ clonotypes were among the top 10 CD8+ clonotypes and accounted for about 1.0-7.5% of CD8+ T cells. Those dominant clonotypes were again the most abundant among CD3+CD56-NKG2C+ cells in a handful of donors, at about 28.3-65%. Whether the expanded NKG2C-expressing T cell clones were specific for HCMV antigens remained unclear. The eight sequenced donors were randomly selected healthy volunteers, three men and five women. To determine HCMV serostatus, a commercial ELISA kit was used to detect HCMV-specific IgG in serum. Ficoll density gradient centrifugation was used to isolate peripheral blood mononuclear cells from blood. For more than five donors, bulk peripheral blood T-cell repertoires were additionally sequenced from unsorted PBMC. cDNA synthesis was primed from the TCR beta constant segment, followed by two successive PCR amplification steps. Libraries were sequenced as 2 x 150 bp reads on Illumina HiSeq 2000/2500, MiSeq or NextSeq. MIGEC handled demultiplexing of the reads and grouping by UMI, while MiTCR was used to assemble and quantify clonotypes. To remove erroneous sequences, TCR cDNA sequences were retained only when supported by two or more reads. The tcR package was used for downstream repertoire analysis, and clonotypes were matched across fractions by CDR3 nucleotide sequence plus V segment. Antigen specificity was annotated against VDJdb with VDJmatch, allowing one amino acid substitution in CDR3.

The TCR comes from a man over 45 who received an inactivated influenza vaccine. Donor details come from another sample of the same person, matched by shared clones. This sample comprised PBMCs from blood, obtained on the day of vaccination. This chain joins TRBV5-1 to TRBJ1-2; TRBD1 matches 9 bases in the middle. The nucleotides read TGCGCCAGCAGCTTGAATTCCGGGACAGGGATGGATGGCTACACCTTC. Translated, this gives CASSLNSGTGMDGYTF.